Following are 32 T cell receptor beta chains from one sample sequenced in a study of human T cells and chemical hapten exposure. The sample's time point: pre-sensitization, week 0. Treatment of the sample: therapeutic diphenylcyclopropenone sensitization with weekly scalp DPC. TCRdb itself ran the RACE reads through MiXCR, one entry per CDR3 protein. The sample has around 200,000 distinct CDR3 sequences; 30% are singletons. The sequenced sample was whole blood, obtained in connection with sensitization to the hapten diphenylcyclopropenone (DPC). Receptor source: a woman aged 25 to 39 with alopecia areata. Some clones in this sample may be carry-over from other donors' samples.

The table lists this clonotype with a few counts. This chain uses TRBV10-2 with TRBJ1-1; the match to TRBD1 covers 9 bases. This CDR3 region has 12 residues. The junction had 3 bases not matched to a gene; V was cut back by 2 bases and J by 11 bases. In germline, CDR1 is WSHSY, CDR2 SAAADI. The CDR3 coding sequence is TGCGCCAGCAGTGAGGGGGACAGGGCGGCTTTCTTT. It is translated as CASSEGDRAAFF.

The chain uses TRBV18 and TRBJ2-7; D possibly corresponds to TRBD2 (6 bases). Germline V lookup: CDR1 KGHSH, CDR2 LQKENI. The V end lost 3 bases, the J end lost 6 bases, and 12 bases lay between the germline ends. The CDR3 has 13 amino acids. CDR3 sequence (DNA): TGTGCCAGCTCACCTCTAGTGGAGGGCGAGCAGTACTTC. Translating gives CASSPLVEGEQYF.

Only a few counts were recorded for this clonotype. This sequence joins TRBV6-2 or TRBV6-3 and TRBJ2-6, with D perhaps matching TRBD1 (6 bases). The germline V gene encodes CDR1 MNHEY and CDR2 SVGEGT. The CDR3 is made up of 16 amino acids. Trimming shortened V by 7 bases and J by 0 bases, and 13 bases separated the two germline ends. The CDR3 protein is CASIRGRGSGANVLTF. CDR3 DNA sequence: TGTGCCAGCATCCGGGGCAGGGGCTCTGGGGCCAACGTCCTGACTTTC.

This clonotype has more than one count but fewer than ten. CDR3 in DNA: TGCAGTGCTCAACAGGGTTACACAGATACGCAGTATTTT. Its protein product is CSAQQGYTDTQYF. This chain joins TRBV20-1 and TRBJ2-3; weak D call: TRBD1 (6 bases). V shed 5 bases and J shed 2 bases, with 11 bases lying between them. The CDR3 runs to 13 residues. Germline assignment: CDR1 DFQATT and CDR2 SNEGSKA (reference sequence).

The chain's CDR3 is CASSFDPVSNEQFF. CDR3 sequence (DNA): TGTGCCAGCAGTTTCGACCCGGTCAGCAATGAGCAGTTCTTC. The chain combines TRBV12-3 or TRBV12-4 with TRBJ2-1; D unresolved. The germline V and J ends were trimmed by 3 bases and 6 bases, with 12 bases remaining between them. The CDR3 is 14 amino acids.

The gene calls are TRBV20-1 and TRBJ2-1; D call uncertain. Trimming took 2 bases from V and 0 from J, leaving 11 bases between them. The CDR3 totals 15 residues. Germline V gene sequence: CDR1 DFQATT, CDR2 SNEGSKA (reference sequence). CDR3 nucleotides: TGCAGTGCTAGAACGCTTACAAGCTCCTACAATGAGCAGTTCTTC. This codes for CSARTLTSSYNEQFF.

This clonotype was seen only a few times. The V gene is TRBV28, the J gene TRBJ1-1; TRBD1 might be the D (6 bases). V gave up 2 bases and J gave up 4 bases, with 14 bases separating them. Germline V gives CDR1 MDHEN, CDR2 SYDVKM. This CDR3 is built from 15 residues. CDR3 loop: CASSLLQGLGTEAFF. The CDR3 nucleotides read TGTGCCAGCAGTTTACTGCAGGGGCTGGGCACTGAAGCTTTCTTT.

CDR3 region: CASSQGRWAFF. The CDR3 coding sequence is TGTGCCAGCAGCCAAGGGAGGTGGGCTTTCTTT. J is TRBJ1-1 and V is TRBV3-1, with no clear D. The length of the CDR3 is 11 residues. Germline V gene lookup returns CDR1 LGHDT and CDR2 YNNKEL (reference sequence). Trimming stripped 1 base from V and 11 bases from J, with 8 bases between.

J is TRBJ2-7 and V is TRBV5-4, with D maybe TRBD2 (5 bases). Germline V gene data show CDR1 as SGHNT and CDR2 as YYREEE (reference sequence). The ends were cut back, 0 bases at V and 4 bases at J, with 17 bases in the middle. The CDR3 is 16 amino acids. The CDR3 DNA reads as TGTGCCAGCAGCTTGGCGGTGGGAGTGTGGAGTTACGAGCAGTACTTC. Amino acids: CASSLAVGVWSYEQYF.

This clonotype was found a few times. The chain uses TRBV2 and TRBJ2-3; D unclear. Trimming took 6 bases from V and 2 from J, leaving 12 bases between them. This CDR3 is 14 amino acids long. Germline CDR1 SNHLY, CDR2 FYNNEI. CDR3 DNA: TGTGCCAGCAGCTTAAGGGCTCTCACAGATACGCAGTATTTT. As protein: CASSLRALTDTQYF.

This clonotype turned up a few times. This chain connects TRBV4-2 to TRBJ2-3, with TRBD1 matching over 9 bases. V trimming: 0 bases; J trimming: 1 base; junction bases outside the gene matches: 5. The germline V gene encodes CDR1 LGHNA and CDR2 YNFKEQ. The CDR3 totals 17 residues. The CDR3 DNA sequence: TGTGCCAGCAGCCAAGATCCAACAGGGGGCGGCACAGATACGCAGTATTTT. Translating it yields CASSQDPTGGGTDTQYF.

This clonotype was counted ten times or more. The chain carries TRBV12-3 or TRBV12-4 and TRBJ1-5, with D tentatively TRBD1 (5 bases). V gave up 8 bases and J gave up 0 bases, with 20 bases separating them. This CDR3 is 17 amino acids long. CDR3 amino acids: CASGAILGLYSNQPQHF. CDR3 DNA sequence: TGTGCCAGCGGGGCAATTCTAGGGTTGTATAGCAATCAGCCCCAGCATTTT.

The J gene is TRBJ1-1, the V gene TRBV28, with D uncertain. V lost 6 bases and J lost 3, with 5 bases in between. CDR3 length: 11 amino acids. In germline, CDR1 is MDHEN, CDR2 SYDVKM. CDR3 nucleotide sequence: TGTGCCAGCAGGCAATACACTGAAGCTTTCTTT. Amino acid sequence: CASRQYTEAFF.

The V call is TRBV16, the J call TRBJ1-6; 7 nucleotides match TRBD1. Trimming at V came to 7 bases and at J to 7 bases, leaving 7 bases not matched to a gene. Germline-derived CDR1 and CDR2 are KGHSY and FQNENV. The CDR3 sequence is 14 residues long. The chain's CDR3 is CASTTPRGNSPLHF. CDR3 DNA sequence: TGTGCCAGCACCACGCCCAGGGGGAATTCACCCCTCCACTTT.

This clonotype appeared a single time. The CDR3 reads CATSRDKLQASNQPQHF. CDR3 DNA: TGTGCCACCAGCAGAGATAAGCTTCAGGCAAGCAATCAGCCCCAGCATTTT. The chain carries TRBV15 and TRBJ1-5; D is uncertain. CDR1 is LNHNV, CDR2 YYDKDF, per germline (reference sequence). V lost 0 bases and J lost 1, with 13 bases in between. The CDR3 covers 17 residues.

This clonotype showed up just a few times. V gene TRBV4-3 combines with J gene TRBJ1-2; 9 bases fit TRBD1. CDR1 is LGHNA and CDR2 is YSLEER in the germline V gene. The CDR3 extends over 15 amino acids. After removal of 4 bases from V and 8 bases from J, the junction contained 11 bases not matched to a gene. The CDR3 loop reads CASSPSLTGGKGYTF. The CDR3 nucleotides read TGCGCCAGCAGCCCAAGCCTTACAGGGGGCAAAGGCTACACCTTC.

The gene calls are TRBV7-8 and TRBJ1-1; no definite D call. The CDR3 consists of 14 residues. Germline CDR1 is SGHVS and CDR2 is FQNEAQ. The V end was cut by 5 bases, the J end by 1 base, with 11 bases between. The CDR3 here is CASSPSQENTEAFF. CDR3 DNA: TGTGCCAGCAGCCCGTCTCAGGAGAACACTGAAGCTTTCTTT. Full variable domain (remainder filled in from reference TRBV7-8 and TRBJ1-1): GAGVSQSPRYKVAKRGQDVALRCDPISGHVSLFWYQQALGQGPEFLTYFQNEAQLDKSGLPSDRFFAERPEGSVSTLKIQRTQQEDSAVYLCASSPSQENTEAFFGQGTRLTVV.

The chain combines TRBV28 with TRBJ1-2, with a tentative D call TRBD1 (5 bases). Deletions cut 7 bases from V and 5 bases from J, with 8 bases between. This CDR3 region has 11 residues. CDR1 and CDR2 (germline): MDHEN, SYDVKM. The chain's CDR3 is CASTQGYGYTF. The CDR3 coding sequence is TGTGCCAGCACCCAGGGTTATGGCTACACCTTC.

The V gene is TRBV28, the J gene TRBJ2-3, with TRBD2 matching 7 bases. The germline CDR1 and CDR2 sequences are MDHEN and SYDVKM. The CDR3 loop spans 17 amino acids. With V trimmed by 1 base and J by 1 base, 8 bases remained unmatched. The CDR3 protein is CASSLSLLSGGTDTQYF. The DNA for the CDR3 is TGTGCCAGCAGTTTATCCCTTTTAAGCGGGGGCACAGATACGCAGTATTTT.

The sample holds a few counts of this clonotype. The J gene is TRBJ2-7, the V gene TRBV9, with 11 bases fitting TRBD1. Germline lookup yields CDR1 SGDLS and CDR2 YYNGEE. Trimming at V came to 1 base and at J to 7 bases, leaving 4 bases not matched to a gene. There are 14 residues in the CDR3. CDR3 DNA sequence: TGTGCCAGCAGCGTACGAGGGGACAGGGGGGAGCAGTACTTC. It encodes CASSVRGDRGEQYF.

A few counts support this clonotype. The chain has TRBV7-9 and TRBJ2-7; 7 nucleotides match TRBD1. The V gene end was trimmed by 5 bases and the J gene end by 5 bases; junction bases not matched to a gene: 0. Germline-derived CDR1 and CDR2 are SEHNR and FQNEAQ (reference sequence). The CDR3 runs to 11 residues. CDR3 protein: CASSTGDEQYF. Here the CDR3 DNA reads TGTGCCAGCAGCACAGGGGACGAGCAGTACTTC.

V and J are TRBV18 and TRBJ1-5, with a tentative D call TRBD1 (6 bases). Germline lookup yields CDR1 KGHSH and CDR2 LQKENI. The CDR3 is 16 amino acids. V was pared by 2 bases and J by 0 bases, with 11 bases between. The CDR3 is CASSPTPDSSNQPQHF. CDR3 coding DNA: TGTGCCAGCTCACCAACCCCGGACAGTAGCAATCAGCCCCAGCATTTT.

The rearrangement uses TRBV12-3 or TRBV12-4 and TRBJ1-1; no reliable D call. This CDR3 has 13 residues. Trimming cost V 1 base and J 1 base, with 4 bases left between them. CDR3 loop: CASSLGWNTEAFF. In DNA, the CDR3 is TGTGCCAGCAGTTTAGGGTGGAACACTGAAGCTTTCTTT.

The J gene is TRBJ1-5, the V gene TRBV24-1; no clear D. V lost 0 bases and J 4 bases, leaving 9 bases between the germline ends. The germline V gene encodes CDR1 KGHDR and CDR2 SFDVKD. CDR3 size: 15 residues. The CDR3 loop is CATSDLGQENQPQHF. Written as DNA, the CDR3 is TGTGCCACCAGTGATTTGGGCCAGGAGAATCAGCCCCAGCATTTT.

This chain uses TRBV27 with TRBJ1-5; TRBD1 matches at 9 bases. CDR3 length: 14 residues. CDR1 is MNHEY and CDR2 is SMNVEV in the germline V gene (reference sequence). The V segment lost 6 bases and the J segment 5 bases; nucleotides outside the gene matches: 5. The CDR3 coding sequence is TGTGCCAGCAGACCGGGACAGGGCTATCAGCCCCAGCATTTT. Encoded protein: CASRPGQGYQPQHF.

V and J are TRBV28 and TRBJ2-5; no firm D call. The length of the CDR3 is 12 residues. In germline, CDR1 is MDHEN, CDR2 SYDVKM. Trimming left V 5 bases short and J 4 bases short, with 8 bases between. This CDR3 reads CASSLTRETQYF. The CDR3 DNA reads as TGTGCCAGCAGTCTAACGCGAGAGACCCAGTACTTC.

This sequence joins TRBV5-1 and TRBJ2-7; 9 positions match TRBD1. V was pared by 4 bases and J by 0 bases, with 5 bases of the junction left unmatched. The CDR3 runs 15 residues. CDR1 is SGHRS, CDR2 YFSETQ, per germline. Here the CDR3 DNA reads TGCGCCAGCAGCAGGGGACAGGGAACCTCCTACGAGCAGTACTTC. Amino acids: CASSRGQGTSYEQYF.

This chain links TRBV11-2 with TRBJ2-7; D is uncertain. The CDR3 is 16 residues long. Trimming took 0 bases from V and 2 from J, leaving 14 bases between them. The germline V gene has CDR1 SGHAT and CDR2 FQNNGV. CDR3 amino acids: CASSLDLWSVAYEQYF. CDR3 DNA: TGTGCCAGCAGCTTAGATCTTTGGTCTGTAGCCTACGAGCAGTACTTC.

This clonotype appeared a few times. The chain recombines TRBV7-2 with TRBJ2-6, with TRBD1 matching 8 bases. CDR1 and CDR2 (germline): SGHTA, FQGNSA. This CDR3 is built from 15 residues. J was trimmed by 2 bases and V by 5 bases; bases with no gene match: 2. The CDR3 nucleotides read TGTGCCAGCAGCCGGACAGGGCCTGGGGCCAACGTCCTGACTTTC. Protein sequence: CASSRTGPGANVLTF.

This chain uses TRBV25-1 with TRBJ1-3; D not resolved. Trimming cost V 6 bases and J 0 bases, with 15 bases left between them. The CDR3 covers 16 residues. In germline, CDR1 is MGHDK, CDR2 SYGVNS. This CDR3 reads CASSDRTTDSGNTIYF. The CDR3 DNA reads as TGTGCCAGCAGCGACCGGACCACCGACTCTGGAAACACCATATATTTT.

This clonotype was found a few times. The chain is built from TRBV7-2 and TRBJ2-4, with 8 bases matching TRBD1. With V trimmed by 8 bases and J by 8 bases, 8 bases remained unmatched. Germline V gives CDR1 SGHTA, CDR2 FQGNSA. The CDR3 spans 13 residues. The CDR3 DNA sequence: TGTGCCAGCGGTTTCAGGGGGCAGGACATTCAGTACTTC. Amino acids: CASGFRGQDIQYF.

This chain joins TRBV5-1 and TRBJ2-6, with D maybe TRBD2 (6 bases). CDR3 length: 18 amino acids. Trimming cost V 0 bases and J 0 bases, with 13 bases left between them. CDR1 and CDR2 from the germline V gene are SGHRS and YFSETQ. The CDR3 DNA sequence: TGCGCCAGCAGCTTGGAGAGCGGAGGGACCTCTGGGGCCAACGTCCTGACTTTC. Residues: CASSLESGGTSGANVLTF.